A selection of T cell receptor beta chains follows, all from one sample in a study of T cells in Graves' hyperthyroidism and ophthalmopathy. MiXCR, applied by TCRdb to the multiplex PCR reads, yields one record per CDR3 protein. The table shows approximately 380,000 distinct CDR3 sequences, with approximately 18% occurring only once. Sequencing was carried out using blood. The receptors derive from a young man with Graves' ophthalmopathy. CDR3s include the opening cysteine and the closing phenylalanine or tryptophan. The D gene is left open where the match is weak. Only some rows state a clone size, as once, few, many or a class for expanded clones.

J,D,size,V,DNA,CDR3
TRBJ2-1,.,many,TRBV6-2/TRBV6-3,TGTGCCAGCAGTTACTCGTGGGAGCAGTTCTTC,CASSYSWEQFF
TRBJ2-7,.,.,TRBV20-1,TGCAGTGCTTATCCGGACAACTCCTACGAGCAGTACTTC,CSAYPDNSYEQYF
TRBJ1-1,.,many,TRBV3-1,TGTGCCAGCAGCCAGGAGTATCTAAACACTGAAGCTTTCTTT,CASSQEYLNTEAFF
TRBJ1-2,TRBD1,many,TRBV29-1,TGCAGCGTGGGGGCGACAGGGGATGGAAACTATGGCTACACCTTC,CSVGATGDGNYGYTF
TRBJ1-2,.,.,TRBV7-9,TGTGCCAGCAGCTTAGTGGGGACAAATAGCTACACCTTC,CASSLVGTNSYTF
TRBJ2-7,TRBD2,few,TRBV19,TGTGCCAGTAGCAGCGGACTAGCGGGGGGCTCCTACGAGCAGTACTTC,CASSSGLAGGSYEQYF
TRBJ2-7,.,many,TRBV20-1,TGCAGTGCTAGAAGAGTCTACGAGCAGTACTTC,CSARRVYEQYF
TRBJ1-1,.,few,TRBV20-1,TGCAGTGCTAGAGATGCCGAGAAGGGCACTGAAACTTTCTTT,CSARDAEKGTETFF
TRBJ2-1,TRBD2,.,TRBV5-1,TGCGCCAGCAGCCCTCCTCTAGCGGGGCCTTACAATGAGCAGTTCTTC,CASSPPLAGPYNEQFF
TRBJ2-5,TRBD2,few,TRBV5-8,TGTGCCAGCAGCAGTAGCGGGGGGATGGAGACCCAGTACTTC,CASSSSGGMETQYF
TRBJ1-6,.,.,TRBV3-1,TGTGCCAGCAGCTTGGGGGAGGGGCCCTCACCCCTCCACTTT,CASSLGEGPSPLHF
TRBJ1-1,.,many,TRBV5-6,TGTGCCAGCAGCTTGAGGCAAATACCTGAAGCTTTCTTT,CASSLRQIPEAFF
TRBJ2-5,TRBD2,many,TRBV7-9,TGTGCCAGCAGCTCCGTGGGGGGACTAGCGGACCAAGAGACCCAGTACTTC,CASSSVGGLADQETQYF
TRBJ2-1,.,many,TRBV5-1,TGCGCCAGCAGCGTCGACAACCCGAGCTCCTACAATGAGCAGTTCTTC,CASSVDNPSSYNEQFF
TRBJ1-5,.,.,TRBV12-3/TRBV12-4,TGTGCCAGCAGTTTGCTTAGTTATTCGGATCAGCCCCAGCATTTT,CASSLLSYSDQPQHF
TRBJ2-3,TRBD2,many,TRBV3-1,TGTGCCAGCAGCCCAGCGATGTCTAGCGGGAAACTCACAGATACGCAGTATTTT,CASSPAMSSGKLTDTQYF
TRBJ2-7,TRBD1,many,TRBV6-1,TGTGCCAGCAGTCGACCGGGACAGGGGTACGAGCAGTACTTC,CASSRPGQGYEQYF
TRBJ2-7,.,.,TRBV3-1,TGTGCCAGCAGCCAAGGGGGGGCCAGGCAGTACTTC,CASSQGGARQYF
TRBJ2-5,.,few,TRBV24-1,TGTGCCACCAGTGATCCCCTGTACCAAGAGACCCAGTACTTC,CATSDPLYQETQYF
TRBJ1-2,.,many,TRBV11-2,TGTGCCAGCAGCCCCACAGGGTCCTATGGCTACACCTTC,CASSPTGSYGYTF
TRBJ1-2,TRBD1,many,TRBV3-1,TGTGCCAGCAGCCAAGGGACCCCCGGACAGGACTATGGCTACACCTTC,CASSQGTPGQDYGYTF
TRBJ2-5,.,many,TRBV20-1,TGCAGTGCTAGAGATACTGCGGGGGAGACCCAGTACTTC,CSARDTAGETQYF
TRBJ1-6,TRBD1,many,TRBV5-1,TGCGCCAGCAGCGAGGGACAGGAATCATCACCCCTCCACTTT,CASSEGQESSPLHF
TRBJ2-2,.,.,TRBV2,TGTGCCAGCTCACCACCGACGGGGACGAACACCGGGGAGCTGTTTTTT,CASSPPTGTNTGELFF
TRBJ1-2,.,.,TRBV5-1,TGCGCCAGCAGCTTGGAAGGGTTGGGCTACACCTTC,CASSLEGLGYTF
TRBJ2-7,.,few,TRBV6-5,TGTGCCAGCAGTTATAGGCAGTCCTACGAGCAGTACTTC,CASSYRQSYEQYF
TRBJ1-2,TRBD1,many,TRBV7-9,TGTGCCAGCAGCCCCACAGGGGACCTAGCTAACTATGGCTACACCTTC,CASSPTGDLANYGYTF
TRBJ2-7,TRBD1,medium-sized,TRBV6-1,TGTGCCAGCAGTGGTACAGGGGGCGCCACTGACGAGCAGTACTTC,CASSGTGGATDEQYF
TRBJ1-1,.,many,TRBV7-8,TGTGCCAGCAGCTACGGGACGTCGATGAACACTGAAGCTTTCTTT,CASSYGTSMNTEAFF
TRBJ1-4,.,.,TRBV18,TGTGCCAGCTCACCACCGAGACGGGGCGTTAGTGAAAAACTGTTTTTT,CASSPPRRGVSEKLFF
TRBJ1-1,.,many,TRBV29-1,TGCAGCACCACGGGACGGATGAACACTGAAGCTTTCTTT,CSTTGRMNTEAFF
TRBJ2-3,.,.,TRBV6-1,TGTGCCAGCAGTGATACGGGAATCGGCACAGATACGCAGTATTTT,CASSDTGIGTDTQYF
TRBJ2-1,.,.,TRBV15,TGTGCCACCAGCAGCTCGGCAGAACGATTTTACAATGAGCAGTTCTTC,CATSSSAERFYNEQFF
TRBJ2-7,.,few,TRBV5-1,TGCGCCAGCAGCTTGAGGGCAGGGAACCACGAGCAGTACTTC,CASSLRAGNHEQYF
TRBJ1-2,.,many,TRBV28,TGTGCCAGCAGTTTAGAACCAGGGGCGACAGCAAACTATGGCTACACCTTC,CASSLEPGATANYGYTF
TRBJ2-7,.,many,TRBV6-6,TGTGCCAGCAGTTACTCGAAGTCTGGGTCGGGTCCGGCTGTAGAGCAGTACTTC,CASSYSKSGSGPAVEQYF
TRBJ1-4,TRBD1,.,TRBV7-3,TGTGCCAGCAGCCCCTTCACAGGGGGCGTTGAAAAACTGTTTTTT,CASSPFTGGVEKLFF
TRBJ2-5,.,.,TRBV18,TGTGCCACCCGAATGGCTGGGGAGACCCAGTACTTC,CATRMAGETQYF
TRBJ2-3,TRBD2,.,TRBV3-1,TGTGCCAGCAGCCAAGGGCTAGCGGGGGGCCGGGGAGATACGCAGTATTTT,CASSQGLAGGRGDTQYF
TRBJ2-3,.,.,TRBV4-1,TGCGCCAGCAGCCAAGATTTGGCCAGCGGGTGGGGGTATGATACGCAGTATTTT,CASSQDLASGWGYDTQYF